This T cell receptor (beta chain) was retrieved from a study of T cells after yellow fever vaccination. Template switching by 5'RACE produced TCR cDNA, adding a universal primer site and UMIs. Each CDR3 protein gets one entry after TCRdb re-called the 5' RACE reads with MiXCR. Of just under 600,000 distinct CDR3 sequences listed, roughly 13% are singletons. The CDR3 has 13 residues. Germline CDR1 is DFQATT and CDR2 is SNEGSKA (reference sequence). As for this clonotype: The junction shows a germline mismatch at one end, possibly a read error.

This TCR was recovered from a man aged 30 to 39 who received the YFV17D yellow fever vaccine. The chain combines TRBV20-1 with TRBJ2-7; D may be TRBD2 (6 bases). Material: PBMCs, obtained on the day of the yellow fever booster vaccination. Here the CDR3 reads CSASSDSTGELYF. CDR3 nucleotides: TGCAGTGCTAGTAGCGACAGTACGGGGGAGCTGTACTTC.